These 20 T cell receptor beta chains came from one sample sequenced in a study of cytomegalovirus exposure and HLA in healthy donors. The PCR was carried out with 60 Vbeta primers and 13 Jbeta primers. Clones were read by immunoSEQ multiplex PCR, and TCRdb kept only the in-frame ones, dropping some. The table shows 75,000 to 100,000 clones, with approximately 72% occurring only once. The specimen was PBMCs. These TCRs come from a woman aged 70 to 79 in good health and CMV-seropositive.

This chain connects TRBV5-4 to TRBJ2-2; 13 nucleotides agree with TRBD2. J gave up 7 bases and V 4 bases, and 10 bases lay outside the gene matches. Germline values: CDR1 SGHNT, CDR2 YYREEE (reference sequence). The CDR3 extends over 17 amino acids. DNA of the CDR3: TGTGCCAGCAGCCCCGGACTAGCGGGAGATGTATACGGGGAGCTGTTTTTT. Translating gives CASSPGLAGDVYGELFF.

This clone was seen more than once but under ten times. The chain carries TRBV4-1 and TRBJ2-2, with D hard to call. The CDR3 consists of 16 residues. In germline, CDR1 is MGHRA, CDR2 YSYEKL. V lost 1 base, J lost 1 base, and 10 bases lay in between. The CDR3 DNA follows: TGCGCCAGCAGCCAAGTTCGGTCCATGAACACCGGGGAGCTGTTTTTT. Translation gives CASSQVRSMNTGELFF.

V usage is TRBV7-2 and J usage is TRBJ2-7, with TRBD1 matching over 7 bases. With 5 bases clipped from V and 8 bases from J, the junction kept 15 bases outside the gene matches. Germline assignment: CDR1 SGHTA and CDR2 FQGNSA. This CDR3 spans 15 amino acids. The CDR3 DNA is TGTGCCAGCAGCCCCAACCGCGGACAGGTTACGAAGCAGTACTTC. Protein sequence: CASSPNRGQVTKQYF.

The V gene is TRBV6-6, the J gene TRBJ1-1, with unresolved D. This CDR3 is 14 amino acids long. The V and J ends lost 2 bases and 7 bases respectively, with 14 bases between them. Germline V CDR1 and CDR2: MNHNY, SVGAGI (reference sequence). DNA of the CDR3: TGTGCCAGCAGTTACGTGGATTGGAGTGGTGAAGCTTTCTTT. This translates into CASSYVDWSGEAFF.

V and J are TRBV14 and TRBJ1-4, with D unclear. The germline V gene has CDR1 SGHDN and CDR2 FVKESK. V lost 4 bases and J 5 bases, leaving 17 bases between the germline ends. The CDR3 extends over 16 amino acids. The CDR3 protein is CASSRGEGRANEKLFF. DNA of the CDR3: TGTGCCAGCAGCCGCGGAGAGGGTAGGGCAAATGAAAAACTGTTTTTT.

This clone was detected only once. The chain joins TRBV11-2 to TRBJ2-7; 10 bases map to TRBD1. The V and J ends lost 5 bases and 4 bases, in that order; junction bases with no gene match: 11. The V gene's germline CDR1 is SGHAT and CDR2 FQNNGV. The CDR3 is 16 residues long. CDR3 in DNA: TGTGCCAGCAGCCTTCCCCTCGGGACAGGGGTTTACGAGCAGTACTTC. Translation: CASSLPLGTGVYEQYF.

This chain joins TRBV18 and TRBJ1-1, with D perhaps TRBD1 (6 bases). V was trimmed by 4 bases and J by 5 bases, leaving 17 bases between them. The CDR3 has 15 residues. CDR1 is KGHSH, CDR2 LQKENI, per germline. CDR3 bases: TGTGCCAGCTCACTCTTACAGGGCTCGGGGACTGAAGCTTTCTTT. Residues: CASSLLQGSGTEAFF.

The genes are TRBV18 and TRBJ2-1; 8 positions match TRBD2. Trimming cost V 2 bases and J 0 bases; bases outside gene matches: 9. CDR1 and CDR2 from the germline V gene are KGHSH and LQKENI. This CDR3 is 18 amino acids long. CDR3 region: CASSPSGGTSISYNEQFF. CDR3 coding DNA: TGTGCCAGCTCACCAAGTGGCGGGACTAGTATCTCCTACAATGAGCAGTTCTTC.

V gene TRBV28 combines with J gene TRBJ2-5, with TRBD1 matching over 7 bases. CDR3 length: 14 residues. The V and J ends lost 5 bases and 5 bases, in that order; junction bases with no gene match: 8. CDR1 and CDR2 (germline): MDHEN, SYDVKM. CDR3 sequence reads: CASSLRGSGETQYF. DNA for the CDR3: TGTGCCAGCAGTCTCAGGGGGTCTGGGGAGACCCAGTACTTC.

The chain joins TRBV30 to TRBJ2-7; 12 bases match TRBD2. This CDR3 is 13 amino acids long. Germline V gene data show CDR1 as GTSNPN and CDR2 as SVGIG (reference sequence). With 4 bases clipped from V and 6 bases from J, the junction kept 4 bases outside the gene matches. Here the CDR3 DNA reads TGTGCCTGGATCAGACTAGCGGGAGCCGAGCAGTACTTC. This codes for CAWIRLAGAEQYF.

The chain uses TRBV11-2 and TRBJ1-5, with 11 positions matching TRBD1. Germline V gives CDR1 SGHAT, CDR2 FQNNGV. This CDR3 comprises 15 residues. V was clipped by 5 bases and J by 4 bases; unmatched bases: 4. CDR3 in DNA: TGTGCCAGCAGCCTAGGGACAGGGGGAAATCAGCCCCAGCATTTT. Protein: CASSLGTGGNQPQHF.

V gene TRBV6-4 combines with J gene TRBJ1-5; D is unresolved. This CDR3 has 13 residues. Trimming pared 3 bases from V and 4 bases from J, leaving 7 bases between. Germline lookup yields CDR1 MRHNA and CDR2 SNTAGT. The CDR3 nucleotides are TGTGCCAGCAGTGAGGGCTCAAATCAGCCCCAGCATTTT. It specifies CASSEGSNQPQHF.

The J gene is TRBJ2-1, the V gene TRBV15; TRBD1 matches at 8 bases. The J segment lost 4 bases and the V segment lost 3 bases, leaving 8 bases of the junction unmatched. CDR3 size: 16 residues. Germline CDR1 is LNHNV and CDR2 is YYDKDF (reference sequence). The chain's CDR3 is CATSSVTGTGYNEQFF. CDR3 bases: TGTGCCACCAGCAGTGTGACCGGGACAGGTTACAATGAGCAGTTCTTC.

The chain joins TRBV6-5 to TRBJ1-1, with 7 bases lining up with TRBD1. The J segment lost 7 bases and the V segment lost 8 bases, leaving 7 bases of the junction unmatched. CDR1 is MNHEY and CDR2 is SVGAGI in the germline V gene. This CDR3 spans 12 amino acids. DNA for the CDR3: TGTGCCAGCGTGGGACAGTTCGGTGAAGCTTTCTTT. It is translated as CASVGQFGEAFF.

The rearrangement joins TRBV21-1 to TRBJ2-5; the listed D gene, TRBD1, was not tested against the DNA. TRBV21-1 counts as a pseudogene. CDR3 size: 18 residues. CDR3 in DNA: TGTGCCAGCAGCAAAACTATAGCGAGGACAGCGCTTCAAGAGACCCAGTACTTC. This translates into CASSKTIARTALQETQYF.

For the CDR3, the DNA is TGCGCCAGCAGCTCCTCCGGGAGTCAGGTAACCTACGAGCAGTACTTC. Translation gives CASSSSGSQVTYEQYF. This chain links TRBV5-1 with TRBJ2-7, with D perhaps TRBD2 (6 bases). The germline V gene has CDR1 SGHRS and CDR2 YFSETQ. Trimming cost V 3 bases and J 2 bases, with 18 bases left between them. The CDR3 is made up of 16 amino acids.

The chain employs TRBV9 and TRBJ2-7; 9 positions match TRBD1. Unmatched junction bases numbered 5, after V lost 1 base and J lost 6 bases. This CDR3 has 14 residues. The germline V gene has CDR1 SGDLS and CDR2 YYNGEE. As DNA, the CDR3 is TGTGCCAGCAGCGTAACAGGGGGCGGATCCGAGCAGTACTTC. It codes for CASSVTGGGSEQYF.

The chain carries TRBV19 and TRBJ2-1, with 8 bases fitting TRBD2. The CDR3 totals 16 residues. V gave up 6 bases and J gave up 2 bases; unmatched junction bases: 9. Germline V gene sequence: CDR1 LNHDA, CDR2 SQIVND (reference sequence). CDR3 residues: CASRKAGVGPYNEQFF. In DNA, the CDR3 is TGTGCCAGTAGGAAAGCGGGAGTGGGGCCCTACAATGAGCAGTTCTTC.

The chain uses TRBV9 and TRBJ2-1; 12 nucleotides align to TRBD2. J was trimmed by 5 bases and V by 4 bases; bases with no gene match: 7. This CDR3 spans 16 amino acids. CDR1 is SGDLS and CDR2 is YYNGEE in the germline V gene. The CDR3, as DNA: TGTGCCAGCAGCCCACTCCTAGCGGGGGGGCACAATGAGCAGTTCTTC. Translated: CASSPLLAGGHNEQFF.

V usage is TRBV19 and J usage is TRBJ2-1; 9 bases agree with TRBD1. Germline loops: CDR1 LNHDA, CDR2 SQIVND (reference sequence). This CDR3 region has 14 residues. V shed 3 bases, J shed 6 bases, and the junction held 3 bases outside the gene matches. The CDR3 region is CASSMGQGTNEQFF. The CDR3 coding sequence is TGTGCCAGTAGTATGGGACAGGGCACCAATGAGCAGTTCTTC.